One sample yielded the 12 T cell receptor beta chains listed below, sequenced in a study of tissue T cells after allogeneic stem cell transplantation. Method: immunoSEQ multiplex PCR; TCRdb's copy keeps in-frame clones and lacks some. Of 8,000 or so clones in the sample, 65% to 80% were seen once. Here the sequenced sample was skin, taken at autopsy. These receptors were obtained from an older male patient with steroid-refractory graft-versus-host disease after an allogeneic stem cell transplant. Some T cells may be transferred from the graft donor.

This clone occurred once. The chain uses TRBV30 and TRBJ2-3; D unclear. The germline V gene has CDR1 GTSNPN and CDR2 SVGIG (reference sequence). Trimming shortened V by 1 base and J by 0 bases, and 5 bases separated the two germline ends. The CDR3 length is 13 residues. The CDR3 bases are TGTGCCTGGAGTGGGGATAGCACAGATACGCAGTATTTT. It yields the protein CAWSGDSTDTQYF.

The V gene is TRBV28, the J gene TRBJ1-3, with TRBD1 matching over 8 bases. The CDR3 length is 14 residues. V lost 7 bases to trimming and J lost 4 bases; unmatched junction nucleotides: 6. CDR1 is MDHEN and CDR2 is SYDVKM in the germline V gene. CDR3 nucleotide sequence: TGTGCCAGCACCTCGACAGGGGAAGGAAACACCATATATTTT. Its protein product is CASTSTGEGNTIYF.

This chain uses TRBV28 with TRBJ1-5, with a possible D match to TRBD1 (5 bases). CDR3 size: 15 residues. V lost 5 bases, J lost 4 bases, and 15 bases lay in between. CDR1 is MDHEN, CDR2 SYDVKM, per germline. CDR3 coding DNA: TGTGCCAGCAGTATAACAGGCGAGTGGAATCAGCCCCAGCATTTT. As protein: CASSITGEWNQPQHF.

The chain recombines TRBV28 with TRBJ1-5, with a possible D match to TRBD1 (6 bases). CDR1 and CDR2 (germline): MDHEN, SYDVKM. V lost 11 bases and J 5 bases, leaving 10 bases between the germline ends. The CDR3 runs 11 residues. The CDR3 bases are TGTGCCTCAGGGGCGTATCAGCCCCAGCATTTT. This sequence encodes CASGAYQPQHF.

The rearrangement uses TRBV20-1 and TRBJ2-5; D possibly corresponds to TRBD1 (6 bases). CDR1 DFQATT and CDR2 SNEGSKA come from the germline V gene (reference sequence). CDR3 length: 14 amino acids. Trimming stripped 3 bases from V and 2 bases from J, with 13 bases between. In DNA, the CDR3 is TGCAGTGCTAGTAAACCCACAGGGCAAGAGACCCAGTACTTC. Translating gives CSASKPTGQETQYF.

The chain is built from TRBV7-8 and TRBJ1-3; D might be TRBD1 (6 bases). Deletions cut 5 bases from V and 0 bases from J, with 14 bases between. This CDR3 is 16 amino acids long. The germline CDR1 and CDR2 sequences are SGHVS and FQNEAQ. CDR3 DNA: TGTGCCAGCAGCCCGCAGACAGGTAGCTCTGGAAACACCATATATTTT. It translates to CASSPQTGSSGNTIYF.

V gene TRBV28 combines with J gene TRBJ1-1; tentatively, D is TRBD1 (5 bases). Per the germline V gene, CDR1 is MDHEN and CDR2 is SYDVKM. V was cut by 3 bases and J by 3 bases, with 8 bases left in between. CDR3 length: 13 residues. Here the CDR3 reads CASSFIGDTEAFF. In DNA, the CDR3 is TGTGCCAGCAGTTTTATAGGGGACACTGAAGCTTTCTTT.

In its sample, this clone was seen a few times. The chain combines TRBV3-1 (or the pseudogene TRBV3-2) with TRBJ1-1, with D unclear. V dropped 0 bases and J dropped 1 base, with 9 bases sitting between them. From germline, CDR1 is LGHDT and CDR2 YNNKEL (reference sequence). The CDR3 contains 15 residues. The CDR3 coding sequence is TGTGCCAGCAGCCAAGAGGAGGATGGGAACACTGAAGCTTTCTTT. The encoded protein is CASSQEEDGNTEAFF.

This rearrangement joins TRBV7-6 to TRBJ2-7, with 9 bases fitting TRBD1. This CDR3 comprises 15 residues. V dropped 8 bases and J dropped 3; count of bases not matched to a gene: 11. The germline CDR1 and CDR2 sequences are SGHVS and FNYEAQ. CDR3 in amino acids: CASSLPGQGFYEQYF. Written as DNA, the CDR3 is TGTGCCAGCTCGCTTCCGGGACAGGGATTCTACGAGCAGTACTTC.

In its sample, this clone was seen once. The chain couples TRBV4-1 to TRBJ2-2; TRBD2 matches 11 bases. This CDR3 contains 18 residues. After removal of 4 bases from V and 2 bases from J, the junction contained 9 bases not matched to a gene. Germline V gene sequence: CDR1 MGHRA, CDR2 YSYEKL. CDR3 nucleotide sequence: TGCGCCAGCAGCCGCGGCAGAACTAGCGGGGGAAACACCGGGGAGCTGTTTTTT. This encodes CASSRGRTSGGNTGELFF.

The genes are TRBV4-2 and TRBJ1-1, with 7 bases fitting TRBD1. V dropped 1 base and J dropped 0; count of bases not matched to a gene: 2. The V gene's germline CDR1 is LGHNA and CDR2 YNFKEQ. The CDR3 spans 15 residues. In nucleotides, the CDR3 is TGTGCCAGCAGCCAAGGGGACAGTATGAACACTGAAGCTTTCTTT. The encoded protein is CASSQGDSMNTEAFF.

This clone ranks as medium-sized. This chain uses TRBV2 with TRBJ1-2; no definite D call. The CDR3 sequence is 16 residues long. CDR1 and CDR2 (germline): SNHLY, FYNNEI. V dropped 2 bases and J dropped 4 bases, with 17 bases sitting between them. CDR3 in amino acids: CASSEQGQPFLYGYTF. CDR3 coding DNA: TGTGCCAGCAGTGAACAAGGTCAGCCGTTCCTCTATGGCTACACCTTC.